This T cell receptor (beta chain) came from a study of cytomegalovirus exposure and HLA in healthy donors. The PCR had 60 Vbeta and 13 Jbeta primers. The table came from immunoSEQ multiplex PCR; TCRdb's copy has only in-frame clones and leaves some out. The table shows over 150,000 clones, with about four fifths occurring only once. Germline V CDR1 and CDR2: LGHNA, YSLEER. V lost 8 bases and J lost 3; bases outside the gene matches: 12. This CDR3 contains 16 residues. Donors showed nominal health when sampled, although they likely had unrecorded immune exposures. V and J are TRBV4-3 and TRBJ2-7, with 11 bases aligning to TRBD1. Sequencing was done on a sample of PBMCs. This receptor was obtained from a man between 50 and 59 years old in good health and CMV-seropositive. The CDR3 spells CASLPNGTGGDYEQYF. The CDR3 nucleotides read TGCGCCAGCCTCCCCAACGGGACAGGGGGGGACTACGAGCAGTACTTC.